The rows below give T cell receptor beta chains drawn from one sample of a study of CD8 T cells in ankylosing spondylitis. TCRdb recomputed calls from the 5' RACE reads with MiXCR, one row per CDR3 protein. The sample shows about 750,000 distinct CDR3 sequences, around 20% of them seen only once. Material: blood, either unsorted or a sorted T cell fraction (not recorded which). These receptor sequences come from a male donor with ankylosing spondylitis. The CDR3 runs from the conserved cysteine through the conserved F or W. D genes are given only for firm matches. Clone size is not always given. Where it is, it says once, few, many or a class for expanded clones.

J	V	D	size	CDR3	DNA
TRBJ2-1	TRBV11-2	TRBD2	few	CASSFRTSGRTSYNEQFF	TGTGCCAGCAGCTTCCGGACTAGCGGGAGGACCTCCTACAATGAGCAGTTCTTC
TRBJ2-2	TRBV12-3/TRBV12-4	TRBD2	few	CASSPWGSGINTGELFF	TGTGCCAGCAGTCCCTGGGGTAGCGGGATCAACACCGGGGAGCTGTTTTTT
TRBJ2-3	TRBV12-3/TRBV12-4	TRBD1	.	CASSESGTGEEDTQYF	TGTGCCAGCAGTGAATCCGGGACAGGGGAGGAGGATACGCAGTATTTT
TRBJ1-2	TRBV20-1	.	.	CSAHKPNYGYTF	TGCAGTGCACACAAGCCTAACTATGGCTACACCTTC
TRBJ2-7	TRBV9	TRBD2	.	CASSVYPGGEGFSYEQYF	TGTGCCAGCAGCGTTTATCCCGGAGGGGAGGGATTCTCCTACGAGCAGTACTTC
TRBJ2-1	TRBV18	.	few	CASSPAGPKNNEQFF	TGTGCCAGCTCACCAGCGGGCCCCAAAAACAATGAGCAGTTCTTC
TRBJ1-1	TRBV12-3/TRBV12-4	.	.	CASSLALPGLTEAFF	TGTGCCAGCAGTTTAGCGCTCCCGGGTCTCACTGAAGCTTTCTTT
TRBJ1-2	TRBV25-1	.	.	CASRRDQGANYGYTF	TGTGCCAGCAGGAGGGATCAGGGAGCTAACTATGGCTACACCTTC
TRBJ1-2	TRBV11-2	.	few	CASTPSTGGDGYTF	TGTGCCAGCACCCCTTCGACGGGTGGAGATGGCTACACCTTC
TRBJ1-1	TRBV9	.	few	CASSVGGANTEAFF	TGTGCCAGCAGCGTAGGGGGAGCTAACACTGAAGCTTTCTTT
TRBJ2-7	TRBV7-8	.	.	CASSQGLDEQYF	TGTGCCAGCAGCCAAGGACTCGACGAGCAGTACTTC
TRBJ2-1	TRBV12-3/TRBV12-4	TRBD2	.	CASTLAGISYNEQFF	TGTGCCAGCACCCTAGCGGGAATCTCCTACAATGAGCAGTTCTTC
TRBJ2-5	TRBV5-5	.	few	CASSLGPPQETQYF	TGTGCCAGCAGCTTAGGGCCCCCCCAGGAGACCCAGTACTTC
TRBJ1-2	TRBV29-1	.	few	CSVEDHRANYGYTF	TGCAGCGTTGAAGATCACAGGGCAAACTATGGCTACACCTTC
TRBJ2-7	TRBV6-2/TRBV6-3	TRBD2	.	CASSYLTSGRIYEQYF	TGTGCCAGCAGTTACCTGACTAGCGGGAGGATCTACGAGCAGTACTTC
TRBJ1-1	TRBV4-1	TRBD1	.	CASSQGGPGGYTEAFF	TGCGCCAGCAGCCAAGGGGGCCCAGGGGGTTATACTGAAGCTTTCTTT
TRBJ2-5	TRBV4-1	TRBD1	few	CATSQGITETQYF	TGCGCCACCTCACAGGGGATAACGGAGACCCAGTACTTC
TRBJ2-1	TRBV5-5	.	.	CASSGSAPSYNEQFF	TGTGCCAGCAGCGGGTCTGCCCCCTCCTACAATGAGCAGTTCTTC
TRBJ2-5	TRBV5-1	TRBD2	few	CASSLALVAGDNLRGETQYF	TGCGCCAGCAGCTTGGCCTTGGTAGCGGGGGACAACTTGCGTGGAGAGACCCAGTACTTC
TRBJ2-7	TRBV12-3/TRBV12-4	.	few	CASSFGRQAYEQYF	TGTGCCAGCAGTTTTGGTAGACAGGCCTACGAGCAGTACTTC
TRBJ2-3	TRBV6-1	.	.	CASSPSDSTDTQYF	TGTGCCAGCAGTCCTAGTGACAGCACAGATACGCAGTATTTT
TRBJ1-2	TRBV7-6	.	.	CASSFQTPRDGTYGYTF	TGTGCCAGCAGCTTCCAAACCCCCCGGGACGGAACCTATGGCTACACCTTC
TRBJ2-2	TRBV4-1	.	.	CASSQAVAGELFF	TGCGCCAGCAGCCAGGCAGTGGCCGGGGAGCTGTTTTTT
TRBJ2-7	TRBV7-2	TRBD1	.	CASSPNGAGGYEQYF	TGTGCCAGCAGCCCGAATGGGGCAGGGGGTTACGAGCAGTACTTC
TRBJ2-3	TRBV7-9	TRBD2	.	CASSEGLAGADTQYF	TGTGCCAGCAGCGAGGGACTAGCGGGAGCCGATACGCAGTATTTT
TRBJ2-1	TRBV28	TRBD2	.	CASSSGLAGPSYNEQFF	TGTGCCAGCAGTTCGGGACTAGCGGGACCTTCCTACAATGAGCAGTTCTTC
TRBJ2-1	TRBV10-3	TRBD1	.	CAISERQGTGVYNEQFF	TGTGCCATCAGTGAGCGCCAGGGGACAGGGGTCTACAATGAGCAGTTCTTC
TRBJ2-1	TRBV28	.	.	CASSDGLVYNESVF	TGTGCCAGCAGTGACGGACTGGTTTACAATGAGTCGGTCTTC
TRBJ1-4	TRBV12-3/TRBV12-4	.	.	CASRPPQPNEKLFF	TGTGCCAGCAGACCCCCCCAGCCAAATGAAAAACTGTTTTTT
TRBJ2-2	TRBV12-3/TRBV12-4	.	few	CASSKSPGVGTGELFF	TGTGCCAGCAGTAAGTCCCCAGGGGTTGGCACCGGGGAGCTGTTTTTT
TRBJ1-3	TRBV29-1	TRBD1	.	CSVELQGSGNTIYF	TGCAGCGTTGAACTACAGGGGTCTGGAAACACCATATATTTT
TRBJ2-3	TRBV15	TRBD2	.	CATSRDRASAGGQDTQYF	TGTGCCACCAGCAGAGATCGGGCTTCGGCGGGGGGACAAGATACGCAGTATTTT
TRBJ1-3	TRBV4-2	.	few	CASSQDIGNTIYF	TGTGCCAGCAGCCAGGACATTGGGAACACCATATATTTT
TRBJ2-7	TRBV12-3/TRBV12-4	.	few	CASSVLGVYEQYF	TGTGCCAGCAGCGTGTTGGGGGTTTACGAGCAGTACTTC
TRBJ2-4	TRBV5-1	.	few	CASSSRENIQYF	TGCGCCAGCAGCTCTAGGGAAAACATTCAGTACTTC
TRBJ1-1	TRBV3-1	.	few	CASSQDPVPTSTEAFF	TGTGCCAGCAGCCAAGACCCAGTCCCGACGTCCACTGAAGCTTTCTTT
TRBJ2-2	TRBV5-6	TRBD2	.	CASSLELAGGTGELFF	TGTGCCAGCAGCTTGGAACTAGCGGGAGGGACCGGGGAGCTGTTTTTT
TRBJ1-3	TRBV7-6	TRBD1	few	CASSLGAGQGPGNTIYF	TGTGCCAGCAGCTTAGGCGCGGGACAGGGACCTGGAAACACCATATATTTT
TRBJ2-5	TRBV20-1	.	few	CSARADWQETQYF	TGCAGTGCTAGAGCGGACTGGCAAGAGACCCAGTACTTC
TRBJ2-1	TRBV9	TRBD2	.	CASSPGTTAYNEQFF	TGTGCCAGCAGCCCGGGGACTACCGCCTACAATGAGCAGTTCTTC
TRBJ1-1	TRBV5-5	.	few	CASSAFRGGTEAFF	TGTGCCAGCAGCGCATTCAGGGGTGGTACTGAAGCTTTCTTT
TRBJ2-5	TRBV19	.	.	CASSIRETQYF	TGTGCCAGTAGTATACGAGAGACCCAGTACTTC
TRBJ1-4	TRBV3-1	.	once	CASSQLPDRLEENSNEKLFF	TGTGCCAGCAGCCAACTGCCCGACAGGCTAGAAGAAAATTCTAATGAAAAACTGTTTTTT
TRBJ2-3	TRBV7-9	TRBD2	few	CASRPSSSGSTDTQYF	TGTGCCAGCAGACCCAGTTCTAGCGGTAGCACAGATACGCAGTATTTT
TRBJ2-5	TRBV12-3/TRBV12-4	.	few	CASSLKEGRDGETQYF	TGTGCCAGCAGTTTAAAGGAGGGCAGGGATGGGGAGACCCAGTACTTC
TRBJ1-2	TRBV29-1	.	few	CSVEDLRSRDIYGYTF	TGCAGCGTTGAAGATCTTCGGTCCCGGGACATCTATGGCTACACCTTC
TRBJ2-5	TRBV5-1	TRBD2	.	CASSLEGAGGETQYF	TGCGCCAGCAGCTTGGAAGGAGCGGGAGGCGAGACCCAGTACTTC
TRBJ2-2	TRBV4-3	TRBD1	once	CASSQELGGTGNTGELFF	TGCGCCAGCAGCCAAGAATTGGGCGGGACAGGGAACACCGGGGAGCTGTTTTTT
TRBJ2-7	TRBV7-2	TRBD1	few	CASSYLTGVVVEQYF	TGTGCCAGCAGCTACCTGACAGGGGTGGTCGTGGAGCAGTACTTC
TRBJ1-4	TRBV12-3/TRBV12-4	TRBD1	few	CASSNLRFRTGKNEKLFF	TGTGCCAGCAGTAACCTCAGATTCCGGACAGGGAAAAATGAAAAACTGTTTTTT
TRBJ1-1	TRBV20-1	.	.	CSARDAATGVTEAFF	TGCAGTGCTAGAGATGCCGCTACGGGGGTTACTGAAGCTTTCTTT
TRBJ2-5	TRBV7-8	TRBD2	.	CASTTSGGAPETQYF	TGTGCCAGCACGACTAGCGGGGGGGCCCCAGAGACCCAGTACTTC
TRBJ1-3	TRBV12-3/TRBV12-4	.	many	CASSLLGAGNTIYF	TGTGCCAGCAGTTTATTGGGTGCTGGAAACACCATATATTTT
TRBJ2-1	TRBV5-1	.	few	CASSLGTFSYNEQFF	TGCGCCAGCAGCTTAGGCACTTTCTCCTACAATGAGCAGTTCTTC
TRBJ2-3	TRBV9	.	few	CASSVGAMQGADTQYF	TGTGCCAGCAGCGTAGGAGCGATGCAGGGCGCAGATACGCAGTATTTT
TRBJ2-1	TRBV20-1	TRBD2	few	CSALDASGMGAYNEQFF	TGCAGTGCACTGGACGCTAGCGGGATGGGTGCCTACAATGAGCAGTTCTTC
TRBJ1-5	TRBV10-3	.	.	CATSQGSNQPQHF	TGTGCCACCTCACAGGGAAGTAATCAGCCCCAGCATTTT
TRBJ2-1	TRBV29-1	TRBD1	.	CSVPPGQGSEQFF	TGCAGCGTTCCCCCGGGACAGGGGTCTGAGCAGTTCTTC